This TCR beta chain was documented in a study of T cells in Graves' hyperthyroidism and ophthalmopathy. V shed 6 bases, J shed 6 bases, and the junction held 2 bases outside the gene matches. CDR3 length equals 12 residues. CDR1 is MNHEY and CDR2 is SMNVEV in the germline V gene (reference sequence). TCR beta CDR3 regions were amplified from RNA. First-round RT-PCR targeting the TCR CDR3 was performed with the HTBI primer set. TCRdb ran MiXCR on the multiplex PCR reads and lists one entry per CDR3 protein. This sample yields hundreds of thousands of distinct CDR3 sequences, of which 15% are seen a single time; roughly a fifth belongs to the top ten. Orbital computed tomography and thyroid ultrasound, together with serum TRAb and thyroxine and clinical symptoms, were used for diagnoses.

The receptor's source is an older woman with Graves' ophthalmopathy. V gene TRBV27 combines with J gene TRBJ2-7, with 10 bases identical to TRBD1. Sample: blood. CDR3 amino acids: CASRDRGTEQYF. DNA of the CDR3: TGTGCCAGCAGGGACAGGGGGACCGAGCAGTACTTC.